The 20 T cell receptor beta chains presented below share a single source sample, sequenced in a study of OX40 agonist ivuxolimab in advanced cancers. The method was immunoSEQ multiplex PCR; TCRdb's version includes in-frame clones alone and lacks a portion of them. This sample has more than 35,000 clones, with nearly 90% found just once. The material was CD4+ or CD8+ T cells sorted from blood, obtained in a trial of the OX40 agonist ivuxolimab. The receptor source for this set is an adult with an advanced solid tumor such as melanoma, head and neck, liver or kidney cancer.

The chain employs TRBV19 and TRBJ2-7, with TRBD1 matching 7 bases. V gave up 3 bases and J gave up 0 bases; unmatched junction bases: 2. Germline CDR1 is LNHDA and CDR2 is SQIVND (reference sequence). The CDR3 contains 14 residues. CDR3 loop: CASSMTGRSYEQYF. In nucleotides, the CDR3 is TGTGCCAGTAGTATGACAGGGCGCTCCTACGAGCAGTACTTC.

This clone was found a few times. V usage is TRBV25-1 and J usage is TRBJ1-1; maybe TRBD1 (5 bases). Germline-derived CDR1 and CDR2 are MGHDK and SYGVNS. The V end lost 5 bases, the J end lost 6 bases, and 13 bases lay between the germline ends. The CDR3 runs 13 residues. The CDR3 is CASSPPGTAEAFF. The CDR3 DNA is TGTGCCAGCAGTCCCCCCGGGACGGCTGAAGCTTTCTTT.

This sequence joins TRBV4-3 and TRBJ1-4; 8 bases line up with TRBD1. CDR3 length: 15 amino acids. Germline lookup yields CDR1 LGHNA and CDR2 YSLEER. Losses at the gene ends were 1 base for V and 8 bases for J; bases not matched to a gene: 6. CDR3 DNA sequence: TGCGCCAGCAGCCAAGTTTCCAGGGGGCAGGAAAAACTGTTTTTT. It is translated as CASSQVSRGQEKLFF.

The chain's CDR3 is CASSLGVGVQPQHF. The CDR3 DNA follows: TGTGCCAGCAGCTTAGGCGTGGGGGTGCAGCCCCAGCATTTT. The V call is TRBV7-9, the J call TRBJ1-5, with D possibly matching TRBD1 (5 bases). Germline loops: CDR1 SEHNR, CDR2 FQNEAQ (reference sequence). This CDR3 has 14 amino acids. V lost 1 base, J lost 7 bases, and 11 bases lay in between.

V gene TRBV5-5 combines with J gene TRBJ1-1; perhaps TRBD1 as D (5 bases). V dropped 4 bases and J dropped 5 bases, with 15 bases sitting between them. Germline-derived CDR1 and CDR2 are SGHKS and YYEKEE (reference sequence). The CDR3 runs to 14 residues. CDR3 region: CASSPYEGRTEAFF. CDR3 DNA: TGTGCCAGCAGCCCATATGAGGGGCGGACTGAAGCTTTCTTT.

The chain links TRBV9 to TRBJ1-2; a possible D gene is TRBD1 (5 bases). The CDR3 sequence is 14 residues long. V lost 3 bases and J 8 bases, leaving 17 bases between the germline ends. Per germline, CDR1 SGDLS and CDR2 YYNGEE. In DNA, the CDR3 is TGTGCCAGCAGCGCCCCATGGGACCTCAAAGGCTACACCTTC. It is translated as CASSAPWDLKGYTF.

This clone has only a few counts. The chain is built from TRBV4-3 and TRBJ2-7, with a tentative D call TRBD2 (6 bases). V gave up 0 bases and J gave up 3 bases, with 9 bases separating them. CDR1 is LGHNA, CDR2 YSLEER, per germline. This CDR3 region has 14 residues. CDR3 region: CASSQDTGDYEQYF. DNA of the CDR3: TGCGCCAGCAGCCAAGACACGGGAGACTACGAGCAGTACTTC.

This chain connects TRBV5-6 to TRBJ2-5; TRBD1 might be the D (6 bases). The CDR3 length is 13 residues. From germline, CDR1 is SGHDT and CDR2 YYEEEE. V was trimmed by 0 bases and J by 5 bases, leaving 8 bases between them. The CDR3 DNA reads TGTGCCAGCAGCTTGGTTAGGGGGGAGACCCAGTACTTC. It codes for CASSLVRGETQYF.

This clone is deemed large. J is TRBJ2-5 and V is TRBV10-3; D is unclear. Germline-derived CDR1 and CDR2 are ENHRY and SYGVKD. The V gene lost 0 bases and the J gene lost 1 base, with 6 bases spanning the gap. CDR3 length: 14 amino acids. The CDR3 DNA reads as TGTGCCATCAGTGAGTCCGGGTCCCAAGAGACCCAGTACTTC. Residues: CAISESGSQETQYF.

The chain carries TRBV6-6 and TRBJ2-3; unclear D gene. The CDR3 is made up of 13 amino acids. The germline CDR1 and CDR2 sequences are MNHNY and SVGAGI (reference sequence). V lost 0 bases and J lost 0, with 1 base in between. The CDR3 DNA sequence: TGTGCCAGCAGTTACTCCAGCACAGATACGCAGTATTTT. It is translated as CASSYSSTDTQYF.

CDR3 in DNA: TGCAGCGCCGGGCCCGGGTCCACCTACGAGCAGTACTTC. Translated, it gives CSAGPGSTYEQYF. The chain uses TRBV29-1 and TRBJ2-7; no firm D call. Trimming left V 7 bases short and J 2 bases short, with 15 bases between. The germline gives CDR1 SQVTM, CDR2 ANQGSEA. This CDR3 comprises 13 residues.

The chain recombines TRBV7-9 with TRBJ2-3; 9 nucleotides match TRBD1. Germline-derived CDR1 and CDR2 are SEHNR and FQNEAQ (reference sequence). The V gene end was trimmed by 7 bases and the J gene end by 3 bases; junction bases not matched to a gene: 8. This CDR3 contains 15 residues. CDR3 loop: CASTVGTGPTDTQYF. The DNA for the CDR3 is TGTGCCAGCACCGTGGGGACAGGGCCTACAGATACGCAGTATTTT.

Only one count was recorded for this clone. The J gene is TRBJ2-5, the V gene TRBV7-9; TRBD2 agrees at 8 bases. V trimming: 2 bases; J trimming: 0 bases; junction bases outside the gene matches: 2. The V gene's germline CDR1 is SEHNR and CDR2 FQNEAQ (reference sequence). CDR3 size: 15 residues. Here the CDR3 DNA reads TGTGCCAGCAGCTTATCGGGGGGGTACCAAGAGACCCAGTACTTC. Amino acids: CASSLSGGYQETQYF.

V usage is TRBV7-9 and J usage is TRBJ2-1, with D possibly being TRBD2 (6 bases). Trimming removed 3 bases from V and 0 bases from J, with 12 bases in between. Germline lookup yields CDR1 SEHNR and CDR2 FQNEAQ (reference sequence). The CDR3 has 16 residues. In DNA, the CDR3 is TGTGCCAGCAGCTTGCCAGCGGAGGGCTCCTACAATGAGCAGTTCTTC. Translated: CASSLPAEGSYNEQFF.

The V gene is TRBV5-1, the J gene TRBJ2-7; D remains unclear. This CDR3 comprises 13 residues. Trimming took off 0 bases at V and 2 bases at J, with 6 bases between the two ends. Germline CDR1 and CDR2: SGHRS and YFSETQ. Here the CDR3 reads CASSLDWTYEQYF. DNA for the CDR3: TGCGCCAGCAGCTTGGATTGGACCTACGAGCAGTACTTC. Supplemented by reference TRBV5-1 and TRBJ2-7, the full variable domain reads KAGVTQTPRYLIKTRGQQVTLSCSPISGHRSVSWYQQTPGQGLQFLFEYFSETQRNKGNFPGRFSGRQFSNSRSEMNVSTLELGDSALYLCASSLDWTYEQYFGPGTRLTVT.

This clone turned up a few times. The chain joins TRBV9 to TRBJ1-2, with TRBD1 identical over 8 bases. From germline, CDR1 is SGDLS and CDR2 YYNGEE. After removal of 3 bases from V and 6 bases from J, the junction contained 16 bases not matched to a gene. The CDR3 spans 17 residues. The CDR3 nucleotides read TGTGCCAGCAGCGACCAAGGGGGACAGGCGGTAGTTCATGGCTACACCTTC. This sequence encodes CASSDQGGQAVVHGYTF.

The CDR3 DNA sequence: TGTGCCAGCAGCCCTCTATTCCCCTACGAGCAGTACTTC. It is translated as CASSPLFPYEQYF. V and J are TRBV7-8 and TRBJ2-7; D not resolved. The V end was cut by 5 bases, the J end by 2 bases, with 10 bases between. CDR1 SGHVS and CDR2 FQNEAQ come from the germline V gene. The CDR3 loop spans 13 amino acids.

The chain employs TRBV27 and TRBJ2-3; D ambiguous. Germline CDR1 reads MNHEY; CDR2 reads SMNVEV (reference sequence). This CDR3 is 16 amino acids long. Trimming shortened V by 7 bases and J by 2 bases, and 19 bases separated the two germline ends. The CDR3 here is CASMKWAATFTDTQYF. In nucleotides, the CDR3 is TGTGCCAGCATGAAGTGGGCAGCGACCTTCACAGATACGCAGTATTTT.

The CDR3 spells CASSPEGILLREQYF. In nucleotides, the CDR3 is TGTGCCAGCTCACCAGAAGGGATTCTCCTACGCGAGCAGTACTTC. The V and J genes are TRBV18 and TRBJ2-5; D remains ambiguous. The J call is doubtful: the DNA matches TRBJ2-7 better. From germline, CDR1 is KGHSH and CDR2 LQKENI. The CDR3 is made up of 15 amino acids.

The chain recombines TRBV27 with TRBJ1-1, with D possibly matching TRBD1 (6 bases). Germline CDR1 and CDR2: MNHEY and SMNVEV (reference sequence). The CDR3 runs 12 residues. V shed 5 bases and J shed 8 bases, with 12 bases lying between them. The CDR3 DNA sequence: TGTGCCAGCAGTCCCATTCAGGGGGAAGCTTTCTTT. Translation: CASSPIQGEAFF.